The clone carrying this T cell receptor beta chain has just a few counts. Its antigen is unknown. V was clipped by 0 bases and J by 5 bases, with 7 bases between them. CDR1 is SGDLS, CDR2 YYNGEE, per germline. The CDR3 sequence is 13 residues long. TCRdb reprocessed the RACE reads via MiXCR and lists one record per CDR3 protein. The sample lists fewer than 140,000 distinct CDR3 sequences, 9.5% to 15% occurring once. These data are taken from a study of human T cells and chemical hapten exposure. At the level of the study: Diphenylcyclopropenone was administered weekly to the scalp of patients throughout the roughly 23-week study.

Study conclusions and caveats: There was no change with DPC sensitization in TCRs above 1 in 1000 frequency.

Time point: pre-sensitization, week 0. Treatment given: therapeutic diphenylcyclopropenone sensitization with weekly scalp DPC. The rearrangement uses TRBV9 and TRBJ2-3; the D is unclear. Source: whole blood, taken in connection with sensitization to the hapten diphenylcyclopropenone (DPC). The clonotype comes from a woman between 50 and 59 years old with alopecia areata. Some clones in this sample may be carry-over from other donors' samples. CDR3 loop: CASSVVSQDTQYF. The CDR3 nucleotides read TGTGCCAGCAGCGTAGTGTCCCAAGATACGCAGTATTTT.